The clone carrying this T cell receptor (beta chain) is a singleton in its sample. The record originates from a study of T cells after yellow fever vaccination. In TCRdb, the 5' RACE reads were re-called with MiXCR into one record per CDR3 protein. The data show a few hundred thousand distinct CDR3 sequences, under 25% seen once. This TCR derives from a young man who received the YFV17D yellow fever vaccine. The material was PBMCs, obtained 15 days after the yellow fever booster vaccination.

The CDR3 sequence: CSATGLAGESYEQFF. The CDR3 nucleotides read TGCAGTGCTACCGGACTAGCGGGAGAATCCTATGAGCAGTTCTTC. The V gene is TRBV20-1, the J gene TRBJ2-1, with 13 bases aligning to TRBD2. CDR1 is DFQATT and CDR2 is SNEGSKA in the germline V gene (reference sequence). The V segment lost 4 bases and the J segment 8 bases; nucleotides outside the gene matches: 8. This CDR3 spans 15 amino acids.